These 29 T cell receptor beta chains came from one sample sequenced in a study of blood T cell repertoires in COVID-19 (dated by TCRdb to about 2020). Libraries were prepared through the immunoSEQ multiplex PCR assay. The clones in this table, taken by TCRdb from immuneACCESS, are in-frame only. Not every clone is retained; where verified, under half of the shortfall comes from an unresolved V gene, and the cause of the rest is unknown. The sample yields some 170,000 clones; roughly 80% were counted once. In total, the top ten clones hold 7% to 10% of the sample. Specimen: peripheral blood. The receptors here all came from a man aged 55 to 70 with acute or convalescent COVID-19.

This chain joins TRBV4-1 and TRBJ2-7, with D maybe TRBD1 (6 bases). Germline CDR1 reads MGHRA; CDR2 reads YSYEKL. V was trimmed by 1 base and J by 1 base, leaving 11 bases between them. The CDR3 has 15 amino acids. As DNA, the CDR3 is TGCGCCAGCAGCCAAGGACCGGACAGTTCCTACGAGCAGTACTTC. Translated, it gives CASSQGPDSSYEQYF.

This clone was seen once. At one end the junction does not follow the germline gene, possibly because of a read error. The V and J genes are TRBV7-7 and TRBJ2-2; D is possibly TRBD2 (5 bases). The CDR3 runs to 15 residues. In germline, CDR1 is SSHAT, CDR2 FNYEAQ (reference sequence). This chain's CDR3 is CASSPRGINTGELFF. The CDR3, as DNA: TGTGCTAGCAGCCCTCGGGGAATTAACACCGGGGAGCTGTTTTTT.

The chain carries TRBV5-4 and TRBJ1-2; D is possibly TRBD1 (6 bases). Trimming stripped 0 bases from V and 2 bases from J, with 14 bases between. The CDR3 consists of 16 residues. Germline assignment: CDR1 SGHNT and CDR2 YYREEE (reference sequence). DNA for the CDR3: TGTGCCAGCAGCTTGGTGCAGGGGTTCGAAAACTATGGCTACACCTTC. It specifies CASSLVQGFENYGYTF.

The chain uses TRBV4-2 and TRBJ1-2; possibly TRBD1 for D (6 bases). Germline V gene data show CDR1 as LGHNA and CDR2 as YNFKEQ. Trimming removed 5 bases at V and 8 bases at J, with 15 bases between. The CDR3 is made up of 13 amino acids. CDR3 sequence: CASSTSEGVGYTF. CDR3 DNA sequence: TGTGCCAGCAGCACCTCCGAGGGGGTAGGCTACACCTTC.

J is TRBJ2-7 and V is TRBV6-5, with 8 bases matching TRBD1. From germline, CDR1 is MNHEY and CDR2 SVGAGI. The CDR3 extends over 13 amino acids. V lost 6 bases and J lost 3; bases outside the gene matches: 4. The CDR3: CASRKDRDYEQYF. For the CDR3, the DNA is TGTGCCAGCAGGAAGGACAGGGACTACGAGCAGTACTTC.

The genes are TRBV30 and TRBJ2-7, with 7 bases fitting TRBD1. Germline V gives CDR1 GTSNPN, CDR2 SVGIG (reference sequence). There are 14 residues in the CDR3. Losses at the gene ends were 2 bases for V and 3 bases for J; bases not matched to a gene: 7. The CDR3 DNA follows: TGTGCCTGGAGTTCCGGGACAGTCCTCTACGAGCAGTACTTC. Translating it yields CAWSSGTVLYEQYF.

The V gene is TRBV6-5, the J gene TRBJ1-4, with D possibly matching TRBD1 (5 bases). Trimming removed 1 base from V and 8 bases from J, with 17 bases in between. The germline CDR1 and CDR2 sequences are MNHEY and SVGAGI. The CDR3 covers 16 residues. CDR3 residues: CASSYWGSGGVEKLFF. CDR3 sequence (DNA): TGTGCCAGCAGTTACTGGGGGTCGGGAGGAGTGGAAAAACTGTTTTTT.

The chain uses TRBV10-1 and TRBJ1-1; 10 bases line up with TRBD1. The CDR3 length is 16 residues. Germline CDR1 WNHNN, CDR2 SYGVQD (reference sequence). The V and J ends lost 3 bases and 1 base, in that order; junction bases with no gene match: 5. DNA for the CDR3: TGCGCCAGCAGTGATCGGACAGGGGGTGAGAACACTGAAGCTTTCTTT. This encodes CASSDRTGGENTEAFF.

This clone was detected once. The rearrangement uses TRBV19 and TRBJ2-1; 8 bases fit TRBD1. Per germline, CDR1 LNHDA and CDR2 SQIVND (reference sequence). Germline trimming cut 2 bases from V and 6 bases from J; bases unmatched to any gene: 6. The length of the CDR3 is 15 residues. CDR3 nucleotide sequence: TGTGCCAGTAGTATAATAGGACAGGGTATCAATGAGCAGTTCTTC. This codes for CASSIIGQGINEQFF.

The chain joins TRBV27 to TRBJ2-1; 9 bases agree with TRBD2. The J segment lost 4 bases and the V segment lost 3 bases, leaving 4 bases of the junction unmatched. The germline CDR1 and CDR2 sequences are MNHEY and SMNVEV (reference sequence). The CDR3 covers 15 residues. The CDR3 region is CASSLLAGPYNEQFF. Written as DNA, the CDR3 is TGTGCCAGCAGTTTGCTAGCGGGGCCGTACAATGAGCAGTTCTTC.

The chain carries TRBV30 and TRBJ1-2; 7 bases line up with TRBD1. The germline V gene has CDR1 GTSNPN and CDR2 SVGIG (reference sequence). The CDR3 spans 18 residues. V dropped 0 bases and J dropped 0; count of bases not matched to a gene: 13. CDR3 in DNA: TGTGCCTGGAGTGTCTGGCTCGGGGGGGACAGTGCTAACTATGGCTACACCTTC. Residues: CAWSVWLGGDSANYGYTF.

In this sample, this clone turned up many times. This chain connects TRBV6-5 to TRBJ1-2, with 8 bases that match TRBD1. V lost 5 bases, J lost 10 bases, and 9 bases stayed unmatched. In germline, CDR1 is MNHEY, CDR2 SVGAGI. This CDR3 is 13 amino acids long. The CDR3, as DNA: TGTGCCAGCAGTCCTGGACAGGGCAAGGACTACACCTTC. It specifies CASSPGQGKDYTF.

The CDR3, as DNA: TGTGCCAGCAGCTTAGAGGTAGCGGGCTACGAGCAGTACTTC. Translated: CASSLEVAGYEQYF. The chain joins TRBV7-2 to TRBJ2-7; TRBD2 matches 7 bases. V trimming: 1 base; J trimming: 3 bases; junction bases outside the gene matches: 3. In germline, CDR1 is SGHTA, CDR2 FQGNSA. This CDR3 is built from 14 residues.

The chain couples TRBV7-9 to TRBJ1-1, with D maybe TRBD1 (5 bases). V was cut by 1 base and J by 6 bases, with 15 bases left in between. Per the germline V gene, CDR1 is SEHNR and CDR2 is FQNEAQ (reference sequence). The CDR3 consists of 15 residues. The CDR3 region has the DNA TGTGCCAGCAGCTTAGTGGCAGGGCGGTCGGCTGAAGCTTTCTTT. Translation: CASSLVAGRSAEAFF.

This chain joins TRBV19 and TRBJ2-1, with D tentatively TRBD2 (6 bases). V was shortened by 5 bases and J by 6 bases, with 11 bases between the two germline ends. This CDR3 has 13 amino acids. CDR1 is LNHDA, CDR2 SQIVND, per germline (reference sequence). The CDR3 sequence: CASSRSGGNEQFF. The CDR3, as DNA: TGTGCCAGTAGTCGGTCCGGGGGCAATGAGCAGTTCTTC.

This chain uses TRBV10-3 with TRBJ2-7; 7 bases fit TRBD1. Germline V CDR1 and CDR2: ENHRY, SYGVKD. The CDR3 extends over 15 amino acids. V lost 6 bases and J lost 1; bases outside the gene matches: 9. CDR3 sequence reads: CAISDSTGFSYEQYF. CDR3 bases: TGTGCCATCAGCGACTCGACAGGGTTTTCCTACGAGCAGTACTTC.

This rearrangement joins TRBV27 to TRBJ2-2, with TRBD1 matching over 9 bases. Germline CDR1 reads MNHEY; CDR2 reads SMNVEV (reference sequence). The CDR3 has 17 amino acids. The V segment lost 7 bases and the J segment 1 base; nucleotides outside the gene matches: 10. The CDR3 loop reads CASTLQGAVGNTGELFF. The CDR3 DNA sequence: TGTGCCAGCACCTTACAGGGGGCGGTAGGGAACACCGGGGAGCTGTTTTTT.

This clone was recorded only once. This rearrangement joins TRBV4-1 to TRBJ2-5; tentative D call: TRBD2 (5 bases). V gave up 0 bases and J gave up 5 bases, with 7 bases separating them. Germline V CDR1 and CDR2: MGHRA, YSYEKL. The CDR3 covers 13 residues. The chain's CDR3 is CASSQEREETQYF. The CDR3 region has the DNA TGCGCCAGCAGCCAAGAAAGGGAGGAGACCCAGTACTTC.

This clone turned up a few times. The chain joins TRBV19 to TRBJ1-2; a weak D match, TRBD1 (5 bases). Germline loops: CDR1 LNHDA, CDR2 SQIVND (reference sequence). This CDR3 contains 13 residues. V lost 3 bases and J 4 bases, leaving 9 bases between the germline ends. CDR3 in DNA: TGTGCCAGTAGTATCGGCAGGGTCTATGGCTACACCTTC. This encodes CASSIGRVYGYTF.

This chain connects TRBV6-6 to TRBJ1-4; tentative D call: TRBD1 (6 bases). This CDR3 contains 11 residues. CDR1 is MNHNY and CDR2 is SVGAGI in the germline V gene (reference sequence). V shed 10 bases and J shed 5 bases, with 8 bases lying between them. The DNA of the CDR3 is TGTGCCACTACAGGGAATGAAAAACTGTTTTTT. It translates to CATTGNEKLFF.

A note on this clone: This sample also contains other DNA sequences that code for the same CDR3. The CDR3 sequence: CASSTARTSYNEQFF. The CDR3 DNA sequence: TGTGCCAGTAGTACCGCCCGGACTAGTTACAATGAGCAGTTCTTC. The V and J genes are TRBV19 and TRBJ2-1; 7 nucleotides line up with TRBD2. The V segment lost 4 bases and the J segment 4 bases; nucleotides outside the gene matches: 7. Germline CDR1 is LNHDA and CDR2 is SQIVND (reference sequence). The CDR3 extends over 15 amino acids.

The J gene is TRBJ2-1, the V gene TRBV27, with D possibly matching TRBD2 (6 bases). This CDR3 comprises 15 residues. Per germline, CDR1 MNHEY and CDR2 SMNVEV (reference sequence). The V gene lost 6 bases and the J gene lost 2 bases, with 14 bases spanning the gap. The CDR3 bases are TGTGCCAGCAGCTTCGGGGACTCAACCTACAATGAGCAGTTCTTC. Encoded protein: CASSFGDSTYNEQFF.

This clone was counted between two and nine times. The chain joins TRBV27 to TRBJ1-2; 10 bases are a match to TRBD1. CDR1 is MNHEY and CDR2 is SMNVEV in the germline V gene (reference sequence). The CDR3 consists of 15 residues. The V and J ends lost 5 bases and 4 bases, in that order; junction bases with no gene match: 7. The CDR3 protein is CASSQTGQGIYGYTF. In DNA, the CDR3 is TGTGCCAGCAGTCAGACGGGACAGGGGATCTATGGCTACACCTTC.

The rearrangement joins TRBV19 to TRBJ2-5; tentative D call: TRBD2 (6 bases). Trimming removed 3 bases at V and 9 bases at J, with 11 bases between. The germline CDR1 and CDR2 sequences are LNHDA and SQIVND (reference sequence). This CDR3 is built from 12 residues. The CDR3, as DNA: TGTGCCAGTAGTATTCCGGGACTGCCCCAGTACTTC. Encoded protein: CASSIPGLPQYF. Variable domain in full (rest from reference TRBV19 and TRBJ2-5): DGGITQSPKYLFRKEGQNVTLSCEQNLNHDAMYWYRQDPGQGLRLIYYSQIVNDFQKGDIAEGYSVSREKKESFPLTVTSAQKNPTAFYLCASSIPGLPQYFGPGTRLLVL.

The chain combines TRBV5-1 with TRBJ2-7; perhaps TRBD2 as D (6 bases). The V end was cut by 0 bases, the J end by 5 bases, with 18 bases between. This CDR3 has 16 amino acids. Germline V gives CDR1 SGHRS, CDR2 YFSETQ. The CDR3: CASSLASGTYGDEQYF. CDR3 nucleotide sequence: TGCGCCAGCAGCTTGGCCTCCGGGACTTACGGAGACGAGCAGTACTTC.

The CDR3 DNA sequence: TGCGCCAGCAGCCTGGGGGCCGACAGCTCCTACGAGCAGTACTTC. The encoded protein is CASSLGADSSYEQYF. J is TRBJ2-7 and V is TRBV4-1; the D gene is possibly TRBD1 (6 bases). The CDR3 has 15 residues. Germline V gene lookup returns CDR1 MGHRA and CDR2 YSYEKL. Trimming removed 4 bases at V and 0 bases at J, with 13 bases between.

The V call is TRBV27, the J call TRBJ2-2; 11 bases agree with TRBD1. Germline CDR1 is MNHEY and CDR2 is SMNVEV (reference sequence). Losses at the gene ends were 6 bases for V and 6 bases for J; bases not matched to a gene: 6. The CDR3 consists of 15 residues. In nucleotides, the CDR3 is TGTGCCAGCAGCTTCGGACAGGGGGCCGCCGGGGAGCTGTTTTTT. As protein: CASSFGQGAAGELFF.

This clone was observed many times. The genes are TRBV3-1 (or the pseudogene TRBV3-2) and TRBJ1-4; 9 positions agree with TRBD1. V gave up 4 bases and J gave up 7 bases; unmatched junction bases: 4. The CDR3 is made up of 14 amino acids. CDR1 and CDR2 (germline): LGHDT, YNNKEL (reference sequence). In DNA, the CDR3 is TGTGCCAGCAGCCCGGGACAGGGCTTTGAAAAACTGTTTTTT. Translation: CASSPGQGFEKLFF.

The sample holds a few counts of this clone. The chain links TRBV6-5 to TRBJ1-5, with D possibly being TRBD1 (6 bases). V was trimmed by 6 bases and J by 7 bases, leaving 16 bases between them. Germline V CDR1 and CDR2: MNHEY, SVGAGI. The CDR3 spans 14 residues. CDR3 coding DNA: TGTGCCAGCAGAAACTCGGGGACAAGCCAGCCCCAGCATTTT. Translation gives CASRNSGTSQPQHF.